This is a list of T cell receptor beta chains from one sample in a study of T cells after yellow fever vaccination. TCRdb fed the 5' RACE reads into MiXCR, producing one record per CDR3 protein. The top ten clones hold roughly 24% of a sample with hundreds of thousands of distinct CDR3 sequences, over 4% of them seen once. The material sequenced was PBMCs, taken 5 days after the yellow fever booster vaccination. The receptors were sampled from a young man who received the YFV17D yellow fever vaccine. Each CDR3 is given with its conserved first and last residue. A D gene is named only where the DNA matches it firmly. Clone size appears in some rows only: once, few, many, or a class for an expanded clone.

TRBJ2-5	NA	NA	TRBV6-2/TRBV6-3	TGTGCCAGCAGTTACGGGGCTAACCAAGAGACCCAGTACTTC	CASSYGANQETQYF
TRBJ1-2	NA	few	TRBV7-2	TGTGCCAGCGGTGTCGCTAACTATGGCTACACCTTC	CASGVANYGYTF
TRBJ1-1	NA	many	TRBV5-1	TGCGCCAGCAGCTTGGGGGCGATCGGAGGCTCCGTGAATGCTTTCTTT	CASSLGAIGGSVNAFF
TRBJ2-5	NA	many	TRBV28	TGTGCCAGCAGTTTGGACAGCCAAGAGACCCAGTACTTC	CASSLDSQETQYF
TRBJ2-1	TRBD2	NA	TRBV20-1	TGCAGTGCTGGACTAGCGGGGGGGCCCTACAATGAGCAGTTCTTC	CSAGLAGGPYNEQFF
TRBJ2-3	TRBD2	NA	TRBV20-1	TGCAGTGCTAGACCGCGCGGGGGGGCGAGCACAGATACGCAGTATTTT	CSARPRGGASTDTQYF
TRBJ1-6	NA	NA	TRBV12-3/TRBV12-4	TGTGCCAGCAGAACCCAGGGCGGTTCACCCCTCCACTTT	CASRTQGGSPLHF
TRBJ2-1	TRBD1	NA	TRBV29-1	TGCAGCGCCGTCGTAAGTTGGGACAGGGGCGTCAATGAGCAGTTCTTC	CSAVVSWDRGVNEQFF
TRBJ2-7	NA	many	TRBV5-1	TGCGCCAGCAGCCCCCAGCCCCAGGGGATGGGAGGCGAGCAGTACTTC	CASSPQPQGMGGEQYF
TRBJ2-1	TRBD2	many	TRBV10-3	TGTGCCATCAGCACTAGCGGGGGTTACAATGAGCAGTTCTTC	CAISTSGGYNEQFF
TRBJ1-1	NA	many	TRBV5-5	TGTGCCAGCAGCGAGGGCGCTCCGGGGGGCACTGAAGCTTTCTTT	CASSEGAPGGTEAFF
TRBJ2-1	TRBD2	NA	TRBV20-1	TGCAGTGCTGACCCTACTAGCGGGGAGAACAATGAGCAGTTCTTC	CSADPTSGENNEQFF
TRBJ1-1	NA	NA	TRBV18	TGTGCCAGCTCACCATCCACAGGGACCGAGGGCACTGAAGCTTTCTTT	CASSPSTGTEGTEAFF
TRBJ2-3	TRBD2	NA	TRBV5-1	TGCGCCAGCCTTAGAGTTCCGGGACTAAGCACAGATACGCAGTATTTT	CASLRVPGLSTDTQYF
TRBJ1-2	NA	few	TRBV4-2	TGTGCCAGCAGCCAAGAGGGGATCTATGGCTACACCTTC	CASSQEGIYGYTF
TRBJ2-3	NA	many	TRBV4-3	TGCGCCAGCAGCCAGGGGGCTAGCACAGATACGCAGTATTTT	CASSQGASTDTQYF
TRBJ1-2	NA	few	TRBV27	TGTGCCAGCAGTTTTGTCCCAACTCTAGCCTATGGCTACACCTTC	CASSFVPTLAYGYTF
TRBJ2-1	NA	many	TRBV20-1	TGCAGTGCTAGATTGAGCGGCTATGAGCAGTTCTTC	CSARLSGYEQFF
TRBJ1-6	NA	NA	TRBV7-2	TGTGCCAGCAGCCTCCAGGGGCAAGGAAATTCACCCCTCCACTTT	CASSLQGQGNSPLHF
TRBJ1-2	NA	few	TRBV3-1	TGTGCCAGCACCATTGGCGGGGCAGGCTTCTATGGCTACACCTTC	CASTIGGAGFYGYTF
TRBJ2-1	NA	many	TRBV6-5	TGTGCCAGCAACAAAGGAGAGAGCTCCTACAATGAGCAGTTCTTC	CASNKGESSYNEQFF
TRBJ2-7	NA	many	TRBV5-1	TGCGCCAGCAGCCTCGCTTTGGGACTTCCCTCCTACGAGCAGTACTTC	CASSLALGLPSYEQYF
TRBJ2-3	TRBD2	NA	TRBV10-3	TGTGCCATCAGTGAGTCGGAGCTAGCGGCCCCAGATACGCAGTATTTT	CAISESELAAPDTQYF
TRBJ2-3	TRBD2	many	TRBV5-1	TGCGCCAGCAGCCTGACTAGCGGCTCAGATACGCAGTATTTT	CASSLTSGSDTQYF
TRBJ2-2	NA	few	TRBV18	TGTGCCAGCTCACCGGGGCCCGGAAAGGGCGGGGAGCTGTTTTTT	CASSPGPGKGGELFF
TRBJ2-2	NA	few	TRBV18	TGTGCCAGCTCACCGGATGCCGACACCGGGGAGCTGTTTTTT	CASSPDADTGELFF
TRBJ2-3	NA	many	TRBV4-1	TGCGCCAGCAGCCGGGGTAGGGGCATATTCACAGATACGCAGTATTTT	CASSRGRGIFTDTQYF
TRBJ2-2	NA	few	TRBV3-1	TGTGCCAGCAGCCAAGATTTGGCGGCCTTAGCCGGGGAGCTGTTTTTT	CASSQDLAALAGELFF
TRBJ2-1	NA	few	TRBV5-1	TGCGCCAGCAGCCTGGGGGCGGGGGAGTACAATGAGCAGTTCTTC	CASSLGAGEYNEQFF
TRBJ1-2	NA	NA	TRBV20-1	TGCAGTCACGGCACCACCTATGGCTACACCTTC	CSHGTTYGYTF
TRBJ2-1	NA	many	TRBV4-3	TGCGCCAGCAGCCAAGTGGGGGACGGGACCTACGGTGCCCGCGATGAGCAGTTCTTC	CASSQVGDGTYGARDEQFF
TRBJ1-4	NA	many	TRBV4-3	TGCGCCAGCAGCCGCCAAAACCCAACAACTAATGAAAAACTGTTTTTT	CASSRQNPTTNEKLFF
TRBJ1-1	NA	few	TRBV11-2	TGTGCCAGCCCGGGATCGGGGATGAACACTGAAGCTTTCTTT	CASPGSGMNTEAFF
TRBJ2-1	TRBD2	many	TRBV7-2	TGTGCCAGCAGCCCACCCCAGCGGGGGGGTATTGAGCAGTTCTTC	CASSPPQRGGIEQFF
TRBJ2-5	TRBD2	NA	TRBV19	TGTGCCAGTAGAGGACTAGCGGGGGGTATGGAGACCCAGTACTTC	CASRGLAGGMETQYF
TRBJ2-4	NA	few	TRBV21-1	TGTGCCAGCAGCAAATGCCGGGACAGGGGTATGGACATTCAGTACTTC	CASSKCRDRGMDIQYF
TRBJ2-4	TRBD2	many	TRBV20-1	TGCAGTGCTAGAGGCGGGGGGCCCAAAAACATTCAGTACTTC	CSARGGGPKNIQYF
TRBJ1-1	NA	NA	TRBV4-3	TGCGCCAGCAGCGTCGCCAAGAACACTGAAGCTTTCTTT	CASSVAKNTEAFF
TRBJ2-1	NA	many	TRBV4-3	TGCGCCAGCAGCCGAACTCGGACAGCCTACAATGAGCAGTTCTTC	CASSRTRTAYNEQFF
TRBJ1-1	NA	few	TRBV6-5	TGTGCCAGCATCTTGTACACTGAAGCTTTCTTT	CASILYTEAFF
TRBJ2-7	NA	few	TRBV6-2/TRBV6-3	TGTGCCAGCAGTTTGGACAGTCCCTACGAGCAGTACTTC	CASSLDSPYEQYF
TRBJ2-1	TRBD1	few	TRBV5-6	TGTGCCAGCAGCCCGGGACAGGGCCTCTCTAGCCTCAATGAGCAGTTCTTC	CASSPGQGLSSLNEQFF
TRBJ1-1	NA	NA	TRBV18	TGTGCCAGCTCACCAATCCCTGTGGGGGGCGGAATGTTCACTGAAGCTTTCTTT	CASSPIPVGGGMFTEAFF
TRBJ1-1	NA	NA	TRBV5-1	TGCGCCAGCAGGTCGGCAGGGCTGAACACTGAAGCTTTCTTT	CASRSAGLNTEAFF
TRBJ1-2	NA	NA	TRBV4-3	TGCGCCAGCAGCCAAGAGGACACCACCTATTCCGGCTACACCTTC	CASSQEDTTYSGYTF
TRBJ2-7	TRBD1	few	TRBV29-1	TGCAGCGTAGTGGACAGGGGATTCGGCGAGCAGTACTTC	CSVVDRGFGEQYF
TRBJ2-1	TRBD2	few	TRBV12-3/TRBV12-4	TGTGCCAGCAGTTCCCAGGGACTAGCGGGGGGTGAGCAGTTCTTC	CASSSQGLAGGEQFF
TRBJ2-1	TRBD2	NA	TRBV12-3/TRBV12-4	TGTGCCAGCAGTTTAGGGCTCGGGCTAGCGGGGGGTAATGAGCAGTTCTTC	CASSLGLGLAGGNEQFF
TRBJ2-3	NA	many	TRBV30	TGTGCCTGGAGTGTTGGCACAGATACGCAGTATTTT	CAWSVGTDTQYF